These T cell receptor beta chains were read from a single sample in a study of T-cell memory formation after mild COVID-19. TCRdb re-called the 5' RACE reads through MiXCR, storing one row per CDR3 protein. The table includes 150,000 to 200,000 distinct CDR3 sequences, around a tenth detected once. The sequenced material came from PBMCs or a T cell subset sorted from them (not recorded which). The source of these receptors is a man aged 18 to 29 who had mild COVID-19 (a few samples of this study predate the infection). Cell type and time point are not known. CDR3s include the opening cysteine and the closing phenylalanine or tryptophan. The order of the fields is clone size, J gene, V gene, CDR3 protein. Clone sizes are given selectively: once, few, many, or a class where the clone is expanded.

abundance: many; j_gene: TRBJ1-4; v_gene: TRBV7-9; CDR3aa: CASSFSVNEKLFF
abundance: few; j_gene: TRBJ2-5; v_gene: TRBV2; CDR3aa: CASRRTSGGAVETQYF
abundance: few; j_gene: TRBJ1-5; v_gene: TRBV12-5; CDR3aa: CASGLPTPGTGQPQHF
abundance: few; j_gene: TRBJ1-1; v_gene: TRBV5-1; CDR3aa: CASSFWGDTEAFF
abundance: NA; j_gene: TRBJ1-2; v_gene: TRBV18; CDR3aa: CASSPVAPPSRGYGYTF
abundance: NA; j_gene: TRBJ2-2; v_gene: TRBV4-3; CDR3aa: CASSQDVGAGRELFF
abundance: few; j_gene: TRBJ1-5; v_gene: TRBV20-1; CDR3aa: CSANRGDQPQHF
abundance: NA; j_gene: TRBJ2-1; v_gene: TRBV4-1; CDR3aa: CASSLQLGRGDEQFF
abundance: NA; j_gene: TRBJ1-1; v_gene: TRBV2; CDR3aa: CASSEGMNTEAFF
abundance: few; j_gene: TRBJ2-2; v_gene: TRBV15; CDR3aa: CATSSRDRGTGELFF
abundance: few; j_gene: TRBJ2-7; v_gene: TRBV5-1; CDR3aa: CASSDPSGNEQYF
abundance: NA; j_gene: TRBJ2-3; v_gene: TRBV6-5; CDR3aa: CASGQTYTDTQYF
abundance: few; j_gene: TRBJ2-1; v_gene: TRBV5-6; CDR3aa: CASSLEASGAYDYNEQFF
abundance: NA; j_gene: TRBJ2-5; v_gene: TRBV28; CDR3aa: CAIGIADQETQYF
abundance: many; j_gene: TRBJ2-5; v_gene: TRBV11-2; CDR3aa: CASSLRPQETQYF
abundance: few; j_gene: TRBJ2-1; v_gene: TRBV5-1; CDR3aa: CASGEQGASHNEQFF
abundance: many; j_gene: TRBJ2-5; v_gene: TRBV6-6; CDR3aa: CASAPGSETQYF
abundance: few; j_gene: TRBJ1-1; v_gene: TRBV9; CDR3aa: CASSVEPNTEAFF
abundance: NA; j_gene: TRBJ1-2; v_gene: TRBV20-1; CDR3aa: CSAPESNRGVNYGYTF
abundance: many; j_gene: TRBJ2-3; v_gene: TRBV10-3; CDR3aa: CAIKGGTDTQYF
abundance: few; j_gene: TRBJ2-1; v_gene: TRBV6-5; CDR3aa: CASSRGPRGRHSYNEQFF
abundance: NA; j_gene: TRBJ2-2; v_gene: TRBV5-6; CDR3aa: CASSLVTGGRKELFF
abundance: NA; j_gene: TRBJ2-3; v_gene: TRBV20-1; CDR3aa: CSASAGTSTDTQYF